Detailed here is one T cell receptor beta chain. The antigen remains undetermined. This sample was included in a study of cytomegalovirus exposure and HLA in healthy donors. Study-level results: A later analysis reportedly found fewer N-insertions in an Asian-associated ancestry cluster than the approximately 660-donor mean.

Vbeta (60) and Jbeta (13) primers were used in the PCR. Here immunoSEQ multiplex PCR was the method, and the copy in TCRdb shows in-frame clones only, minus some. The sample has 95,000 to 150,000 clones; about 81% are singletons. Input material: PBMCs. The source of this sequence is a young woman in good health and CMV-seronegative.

CDR3 nucleotide sequence: TGCGCCAGCAGCCAGTCGACTAGCGGGAGTACAGATACGCAGTATTTT. It translates to CASSQSTSGSTDTQYF. The chain carries TRBV4-3 and TRBJ2-3; 12 bases agree with TRBD2. The junction had 4 bases not matched to a gene; V was cut back by 3 bases and J by 3 bases. The CDR3 covers 16 residues. Germline values: CDR1 LGHNA, CDR2 YSLEER.